This TCR beta chain was profiled in a study of blood T cell repertoires in COVID-19. Concerning this clone: This sample includes further DNA sequences coding for the same CDR3.

In the authors' methods: Amplification from reference gene primers served as the basis for estimated nucleated cell counts. Generated by immunoSEQ multiplex PCR, the TCRdb table keeps only in-frame clones and is missing some. That table supplies the V and J calls and clone size; D and trimming were determined from the DNA. This table holds 300,000 to 400,000 clones, over 75% found once. Researchers sorted participants into cohorts using their self-reported clinical history. Cohort 3 donors counted as recovered after two negative PCRs, clearance, or resolved symptoms. V lost 3 bases to trimming and J lost 3 bases; unmatched junction nucleotides: 4. Germline V CDR1 and CDR2: LNHDA, SQIVND (reference sequence). This CDR3 contains 15 residues.

This sequence joins TRBV19 and TRBJ2-3; 9 nucleotides match TRBD1. The source is a man aged 25 to 45 who had recovered from COVID-19. The specimen sequenced was PBMCs or T cells enriched from blood (not recorded which). The CDR3 here is CASSMGQGRTDTQYF. The CDR3 bases are TGTGCCAGTAGTATGGGACAGGGTAGAACAGATACGCAGTATTTT.